Below are 17 T cell receptor beta chains sequenced from a single sample in a study of beta chain features in type 1 diabetes. These receptors have no identified antigens. As every portion of the isolated RNA was reverse transcribed, the sequencing read expressed TCRB transcripts. The assay was immunoSEQ multiplex PCR, and TCRdb's table has in-frame clones only and misses some. Of 600,000 to 700,000 clones in the sample, 9.5% to 15% were seen once. The study, taken as a whole, reports: TCRB CDR3s from Type 1 diabetes patients were moderately but significantly shorter in all four CD4+ subsets.

The sequencing sample was made of naive CD4+ T cells from blood. Receptor source: a man aged 25-45 years with type 1 diabetes.

This clone has a handful of counts. This sequence joins TRBV30 and TRBJ2-6; D is undetermined. The CDR3 is 12 amino acids. Germline CDR1 and CDR2: GTSNPN and SVGIG (reference sequence). CDR3 coding DNA: TGTGCAATAAGCTCTGGGGCCAACGTCCTGACTTTC. Amino acids: CAISSGANVLTF.

The gene calls are TRBV2 and TRBJ1-2; D is unresolved. The CDR3 loop spans 13 amino acids. V shed 4 bases and J shed 8 bases, with 14 bases lying between them. Germline-derived CDR1 and CDR2 are SNHLY and FYNNEI. Here the CDR3 reads CASSVILLDGYTF. The CDR3 DNA reads TGTGCCAGCAGTGTGATCTTATTGGACGGCTACACCTTC.

The chain is built from TRBV10-3 and TRBJ2-5; 10 bases match TRBD2. The V gene's germline CDR1 is ENHRY and CDR2 SYGVKD. J gave up 2 bases and V 10 bases, and 7 bases lay outside the gene matches. The CDR3 covers 14 residues. CDR3 loop: CASSLAGAQETQYF. CDR3 in DNA: TGTGCCAGCAGCCTAGCGGGGGCACAAGAGACCCAGTACTTC.

This clone was seen a handful of times. The V call is TRBV30, the J call TRBJ1-6; D remains unclear. V dropped 0 bases and J dropped 9 bases, with 9 bases sitting between them. From germline, CDR1 is GTSNPN and CDR2 SVGIG (reference sequence). The CDR3 is made up of 13 amino acids. Written as DNA, the CDR3 is TGTGCCTGGAGTGTACTTCCCTTTTCACCCCTCCACTTT. Amino acids: CAWSVLPFSPLHF.

The chain recombines TRBV2 with TRBJ1-5; D is possibly TRBD1 (5 bases). The CDR3 extends over 12 amino acids. V was cut by 2 bases and J by 9 bases, with 8 bases left in between. Germline V lookup: CDR1 SNHLY, CDR2 FYNNEI. The DNA for the CDR3 is TGTGCCAGCAGTGAACCGGGACTGCCCCAGCATTTT. As protein: CASSEPGLPQHF.

The chain carries TRBV11-2 and TRBJ2-2, with TRBD1 matching over 10 bases. The V gene end was trimmed by 3 bases and the J gene end by 3 bases; junction bases not matched to a gene: 4. The CDR3 totals 16 residues. Germline lookup yields CDR1 SGHAT and CDR2 FQNNGV. CDR3: CASSLRTGGYTGELFF. The CDR3 nucleotides are TGTGCCAGCAGCTTGCGGACAGGGGGGTACACCGGGGAGCTGTTTTTT.

The chain is built from TRBV7-2 and TRBJ1-3; D is ambiguous. The CDR3 is made up of 16 amino acids. Germline CDR1 SGHTA, CDR2 FQGNSA. Trimming left V 8 bases short and J 0 bases short, with 17 bases between. CDR3 protein: CASGSLEGSSGNTIYF. CDR3 in DNA: TGTGCCAGCGGGTCCCTGGAGGGCTCCTCTGGAAACACCATATATTTT.

The chain couples TRBV2 to TRBJ2-5, with 8 nucleotides matching TRBD1. V lost 6 bases and J lost 3; bases outside the gene matches: 3. This CDR3 region has 13 residues. CDR1 is SNHLY and CDR2 is FYNNEI in the germline V gene. The CDR3: CASREGQEETQYF. The CDR3 DNA reads TGTGCCAGCAGGGAGGGACAGGAAGAGACCCAGTACTTC.

This clone occurred a few times. The chain has TRBV27 and TRBJ1-2; a weak D match, TRBD1 (5 bases). The CDR3 runs 14 residues. The V end was cut by 3 bases, the J end by 8 bases, with 16 bases between. CDR1 is MNHEY and CDR2 is SMNVEV in the germline V gene (reference sequence). The CDR3 sequence: CASSFSQGNLGYTF. For the CDR3, the DNA is TGTGCCAGCAGTTTTAGCCAGGGAAACTTGGGCTACACCTTC.

V and J are TRBV13 and TRBJ1-6; 8 bases map to TRBD1. With V trimmed by 2 bases and J by 9 bases, 3 bases remained unmatched. CDR3 length equals 14 residues. CDR1 is PRHDT, CDR2 FYEKMQ, per germline (reference sequence). CDR3 nucleotide sequence: TGTGCCAGCAGCTTAAGACAGGGGAGTTCACCCCTCCACTTT. It codes for CASSLRQGSSPLHF.

This clone turned up a few times. This chain connects TRBV28 to TRBJ2-7, with D possibly being TRBD2 (5 bases). V gave up 6 bases and J gave up 0 bases, with 12 bases separating them. There are 14 residues in the CDR3. In germline, CDR1 is MDHEN, CDR2 SYDVKM. CDR3 in DNA: TGTGCCAGCAGACGAGCCGGGGACTCCTACGAGCAGTACTTC. It is translated as CASRRAGDSYEQYF.

Only a few counts were recorded for this clone. This sequence joins TRBV11-2 and TRBJ2-3; TRBD2 agrees at 12 bases. This CDR3 region has 16 residues. Germline CDR1 is SGHAT and CDR2 is FQNNGV. V shed 2 bases, J shed 4 bases, and the junction held 4 bases outside the gene matches. CDR3 in DNA: TGTGCCAGCAGCTTAACACTAGCGGGGGGCGCAGATACGCAGTATTTT. Amino acid sequence: CASSLTLAGGADTQYF.

This chain connects TRBV18 to TRBJ2-7; tentative D call: TRBD2 (6 bases). The CDR3 totals 14 residues. V was trimmed by 3 bases and J by 6 bases, leaving 15 bases between them. The V gene's germline CDR1 is KGHSH and CDR2 LQKENI. As DNA, the CDR3 is TGTGCCAGCTCACCTCGGAGGGAAAATCGCGAGCAGTACTTC. Residues: CASSPRRENREQYF.

Only a few counts were recorded for this clone. The chain carries TRBV29-1 and TRBJ2-7; TRBD2 matches at 10 bases. The V gene end was trimmed by 2 bases and the J gene end by 5 bases; junction bases not matched to a gene: 9. CDR1 SQVTM and CDR2 ANQGSEA come from the germline V gene. The CDR3 is made up of 15 amino acids. CDR3 sequence reads: CSVEPAAGGPNEQYF. DNA for the CDR3: TGCAGCGTTGAACCGGCAGCGGGGGGGCCTAACGAGCAGTACTTC.

V gene TRBV18 combines with J gene TRBJ1-5; 8 positions agree with TRBD1. Germline trimming cut 3 bases from V and 5 bases from J; bases unmatched to any gene: 3. The germline CDR1 and CDR2 sequences are KGHSH and LQKENI. The CDR3 runs to 14 residues. The CDR3 sequence: CASSPRQGYQPQHF. The CDR3 coding sequence is TGTGCCAGCTCACCCCGACAGGGGTATCAGCCCCAGCATTTT.

This clone was seen a few times. This rearrangement joins TRBV29-1 to TRBJ1-1, with TRBD1 as a possible D gene (6 bases). This CDR3 contains 13 residues. V lost 7 bases and J 4 bases, leaving 16 bases between the germline ends. Germline CDR1 is SQVTM and CDR2 is ANQGSEA. The CDR3: CSARPTGITEAFF. CDR3 nucleotides: TGCAGCGCTAGACCAACAGGGATCACTGAAGCTTTCTTT.

The sample holds a few counts of this clone. The J gene is TRBJ2-5, the V gene TRBV6-1, with 8 bases lining up with TRBD1. This CDR3 spans 13 amino acids. The germline gives CDR1 MNHNS, CDR2 SASEGT. J lost 5 bases, V lost 7 bases, and 6 bases had no gene match. CDR3 residues: CASNPRTGETQYF. DNA for the CDR3: TGTGCCAGCAATCCAAGGACAGGGGAGACCCAGTACTTC.